These 32 T cell receptor beta chains were all obtained from the same sample, sequenced in a study of T cells expressing NK-cell markers. Each CDR3 protein gets one entry in TCRdb, which reprocessed the 5' RACE reads and gives no DNA. This sample lists roughly 420,000 distinct CDR3 sequences; its ten largest clones have about 7.3%. The sample was blood T cells: a sorted CD56 or NKG2C T cell subset, CD4+ or CD8+ T cells, or bulk PBMC T cells (not recorded which). These receptors were collected from a woman between 18 and 69 years old in good health.

This chain joins TRBV12-3 or TRBV12-4 and TRBJ2-1; TCRdb lists TRBD1, though no DNA is available to test this call. This CDR3 has 16 amino acids. This CDR3 reads CASSFFTGTVSNEQFF.

The CDR3 loop reads CASSLEAGVGGYTF. J is TRBJ1-2 and V is TRBV7-6; as DNA is missing, the TRBD1 call by TCRdb cannot be tested. This CDR3 is 14 amino acids long. The V gene's germline CDR1 is SGHVS and CDR2 FNYEAQ.

This chain joins TRBV27 and TRBJ2-7; TCRdb indicates TRBD1, and absent DNA this call remains unverified. This CDR3 spans 16 amino acids. Germline V CDR1 and CDR2: MNHEY, SMNVEV (reference sequence). The CDR3 is CASSLLGGTHSYEQYF.

The J gene is TRBJ2-1, the V gene TRBV18; TCRdb gives TRBD2 as the D gene, but with no DNA this cannot be confirmed. Germline V gene lookup returns CDR1 KGHSH and CDR2 LQKENI. This CDR3 has 17 amino acids. CDR3 protein: CASSPSTSGGRYNEQFF. Complete variable domain (other parts from reference TRBV18 and TRBJ2-1): NAGVMQNPRHLVRRRGQEARLRCSPMKGHSHVYWYRQLPEEGLKFMVYLQKENIIDESGMPKERFSAEFPKEGPSILRIQQVVRGDSAAYFCASSPSTSGGRYNEQFFGPGTRLTVL.

The genes are TRBV28 and TRBJ2-5. Per germline, CDR1 MDHEN and CDR2 SYDVKM. The CDR3 extends over 13 amino acids. The CDR3 sequence is CASSFPIQETQYF.

The rearrangement uses TRBV7-9 and TRBJ1-3; TCRdb lists TRBD1, though no DNA is available to test this call. The CDR3 has 15 amino acids. Germline values: CDR1 SEHNR, CDR2 FQNEAQ (reference sequence). The CDR3 reads CASSPPGDGRWTIYF.

The chain joins TRBV27 to TRBJ1-2; TCRdb reports TRBD1, a call that lacks DNA to check it against. Germline CDR1 and CDR2: MNHEY and SMNVEV (reference sequence). This CDR3 has 13 residues. The chain's CDR3 is CASSAHRGDGYTF.

The chain combines TRBV7-6 with TRBJ2-5; TCRdb designates TRBD1, a call that cannot be tested without DNA. The CDR3 has 17 residues. Germline loops: CDR1 SGHVS, CDR2 FNYEAQ. The CDR3 sequence: CASSLMGGAGQGETQYF. The whole variable domain, filled in from reference TRBV7-6 and TRBJ2-5, reads GAGVSQSPRYKVTKRGQDVALRCDPISGHVSLYWYRQALGQGPEFLTYFNYEAQQDKSGLPNDRFSAERPEGSISTLTIQRTEQRDSAMYRCASSLMGGAGQGETQYFGPGTRLLVL.

The CDR3 region is CASSLDLGMETQYF. V is TRBV7-2 and J is TRBJ2-5. This CDR3 contains 14 residues. CDR1 SGHTA and CDR2 FQGNSA come from the germline V gene.

This rearrangement joins TRBV19 to TRBJ2-3; the D call of TRBD2 rests on TCRdb alone, since no DNA is present to check it. In germline, CDR1 is LNHDA, CDR2 SQIVND (reference sequence). The CDR3 extends over 19 amino acids. CDR3: CASSIASSASGVSTDTQYF.

V is TRBV6-2 or TRBV6-3 and J is TRBJ1-1; without DNA, the TCRdb call of TRBD1 cannot be checked. Germline CDR1 and CDR2: MNHEY and SVGEGT. The CDR3 covers 14 residues. CDR3 amino acids: CASRHQGMNTEAFF.

The CDR3 spells CASTPIGQAPGEQYF. The chain links TRBV2 to TRBJ2-7; with no DNA, the TCRdb D assignment of TRBD1 cannot be verified. Germline CDR1 and CDR2: SNHLY and FYNNEI. The CDR3 totals 15 residues.

V gene TRBV7-9 combines with J gene TRBJ2-1; TCRdb calls TRBD1, which cannot be checked without DNA. This CDR3 is built from 14 residues. CDR1 and CDR2 from the germline V gene are SEHNR and FQNEAQ (reference sequence). CDR3 protein: CASSPGGAYNEQFF.

The chain couples TRBV5-1 to TRBJ2-1; TCRdb's D call, TRBD2, is unchecked because there is no DNA. The CDR3 runs 15 residues. Germline CDR1 SGHRS, CDR2 YFSETQ. The CDR3 is CASSLKASGSHEQFF.

The V and J genes are TRBV10-3 and TRBJ1-5. From germline, CDR1 is ENHRY and CDR2 SYGVKD. This CDR3 comprises 14 residues. The CDR3 sequence is CAISESTHNQPQHF.

The rearrangement joins TRBV5-6 to TRBJ2-5; the D call from TCRdb, TRBD1, cannot be confirmed without DNA. Germline CDR1 SGHDT, CDR2 YYEEEE. The CDR3 loop spans 14 amino acids. CDR3 in amino acids: CASSLVPPWETQYF. The whole variable domain, filled in from reference TRBV5-6 and TRBJ2-5, reads DAGVTQSPTHLIKTRGQQVTLRCSPKSGHDTVSWYQQALGQGPQFIFQYYEEEERQRGNFPDRFSGHQFPNYSSELNVNALLLGDSALYLCASSLVPPWETQYFGPGTRLLVL.

The V gene is TRBV28, the J gene TRBJ1-5; the D call of TRBD1 rests on TCRdb alone, since no DNA is present to check it. Germline CDR1 reads MDHEN; CDR2 reads SYDVKM. This CDR3 is 14 amino acids long. The CDR3: CASSLVRGGQPQHF.

The chain uses TRBV30 and TRBJ2-1; TCRdb indicates TRBD1, and absent DNA this call remains unverified. CDR3 length: 12 amino acids. The germline gives CDR1 GTSNPN, CDR2 SVGIG (reference sequence). The CDR3: CAWSVWGNEQFF.

The chain carries TRBV18 and TRBJ2-5; absent DNA, TCRdb's TRBD1 call cannot be checked. CDR1 and CDR2 from the germline V gene are KGHSH and LQKENI. This CDR3 spans 16 amino acids. The CDR3 here is CASSYLRQGGKETQYF. Together with reference TRBV18 and TRBJ2-5, the CDR3 gives the full variable domain: NAGVMQNPRHLVRRRGQEARLRCSPMKGHSHVYWYRQLPEEGLKFMVYLQKENIIDESGMPKERFSAEFPKEGPSILRIQQVVRGDSAAYFCASSYLRQGGKETQYFGPGTRLLVL.

The rearrangement links TRBV29-1 to TRBJ2-1. The V gene's germline CDR1 is SQVTM and CDR2 ANQGSEA. CDR3 length: 13 residues. CDR3 loop: CSVETRVYNEQFF.

CDR3: CASSPVEKLFF. V usage is TRBV6-6 and J usage is TRBJ1-4. The CDR3 loop spans 11 amino acids. Per the germline V gene, CDR1 is MNHNY and CDR2 is SVGAGI (reference sequence).

This CDR3 reads CASSSPEQGDLEAFF. The J gene is TRBJ1-1, the V gene TRBV5-4; TCRdb's D gene call, TRBD1, goes unchecked for lack of DNA. Germline V CDR1 and CDR2: SGHNT, YYREEE (reference sequence). This CDR3 has 15 residues.

This chain uses TRBV19 with TRBJ2-7. CDR3 length equals 14 residues. The germline V gene encodes CDR1 LNHDA and CDR2 SQIVND (reference sequence). The CDR3 region is CASSGRRGPNEQYF.

The CDR3 here is CATATSSGANVLTF. The chain has TRBV24-1 and TRBJ2-6. Germline V CDR1 and CDR2: KGHDR, SFDVKD. The CDR3 runs 14 residues.

The chain is built from TRBV5-1 and TRBJ2-2. Germline CDR1 SGHRS, CDR2 YFSETQ. CDR3 length equals 16 residues. CDR3 loop: CASSLGRSANTGELFF. Supplemented by reference TRBV5-1 and TRBJ2-2, the full variable domain reads KAGVTQTPRYLIKTRGQQVTLSCSPISGHRSVSWYQQTPGQGLQFLFEYFSETQRNKGNFPGRFSGRQFSNSRSEMNVSTLELGDSALYLCASSLGRSANTGELFFGEGSRLTVL.

The chain joins TRBV20-1 to TRBJ2-5. Germline V gives CDR1 DFQATT, CDR2 SNEGSKA (reference sequence). This CDR3 has 13 residues. CDR3: CSASRVSQETQYF.

This chain uses TRBV20-1 with TRBJ2-1; TCRdb selects TRBD2, and the lack of DNA leaves this call unchecked. CDR3 length: 14 residues. The germline V gene has CDR1 DFQATT and CDR2 SNEGSKA (reference sequence). Here the CDR3 reads CSAGSGSKYNEQFF.

The rearrangement links TRBV12-3 or TRBV12-4 to TRBJ1-1; TCRdb indicates TRBD1, and absent DNA this call remains unverified. This CDR3 region has 14 residues. This CDR3 reads CASSPSGGNTEAFF.

J is TRBJ2-7 and V is TRBV5-4; the TRBD1 assignment by TCRdb is unverifiable without DNA. The germline V gene has CDR1 SGHNT and CDR2 YYREEE (reference sequence). The length of the CDR3 is 11 residues. The CDR3 here is CASSGAGEQYF.

This chain connects TRBV9 to TRBJ2-7; as DNA is missing, the TRBD2 call by TCRdb cannot be tested. The CDR3 has 18 residues. Germline CDR1 SGDLS, CDR2 YYNGEE. The CDR3 spells CASSPAGLAGGGFYEQYF.

This chain joins TRBV24-1 and TRBJ1-2; without DNA, the TCRdb call of TRBD1 cannot be checked. Germline-derived CDR1 and CDR2 are KGHDR and SFDVKD. The CDR3 totals 14 residues. Here the CDR3 reads CATSGATRNYGYTF.

This chain joins TRBV7-2 and TRBJ2-1; the TRBD2 assignment by TCRdb is unverifiable without DNA. The CDR3 consists of 16 residues. Germline V gene lookup returns CDR1 SGHTA and CDR2 FQGNSA. CDR3 loop: CASSLEFSGLYNEQFF.